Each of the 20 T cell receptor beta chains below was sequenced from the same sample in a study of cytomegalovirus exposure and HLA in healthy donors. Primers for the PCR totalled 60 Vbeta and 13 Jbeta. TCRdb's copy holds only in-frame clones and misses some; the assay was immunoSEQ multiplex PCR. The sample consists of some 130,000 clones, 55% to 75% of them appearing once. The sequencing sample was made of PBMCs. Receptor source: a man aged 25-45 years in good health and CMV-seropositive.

CDR3 in amino acids: CASSPGRPLTYEQYF. DNA for the CDR3: TGTGCCAGCAGCCCGGGGAGGCCCTTAACCTACGAGCAGTACTTC. The chain carries TRBV5-6 and TRBJ2-7, with a tentative D call TRBD2 (6 bases). Germline loops: CDR1 SGHDT, CDR2 YYEEEE. V was cut by 4 bases and J by 2 bases, with 16 bases left in between. This CDR3 region has 15 residues.

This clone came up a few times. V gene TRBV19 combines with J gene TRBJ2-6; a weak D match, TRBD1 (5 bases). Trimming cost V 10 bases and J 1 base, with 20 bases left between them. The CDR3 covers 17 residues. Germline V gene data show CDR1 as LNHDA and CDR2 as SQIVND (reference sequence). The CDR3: CATTRTRFQSGANVLTF. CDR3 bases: TGTGCCACCACCAGGACACGTTTTCAATCTGGGGCCAACGTCCTGACTTTC.

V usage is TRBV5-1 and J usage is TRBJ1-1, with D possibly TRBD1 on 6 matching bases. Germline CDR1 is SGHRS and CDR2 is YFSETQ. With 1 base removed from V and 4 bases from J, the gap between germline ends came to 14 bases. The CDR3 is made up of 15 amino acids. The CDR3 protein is CASSLLGAGATEAFF. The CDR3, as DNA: TGCGCCAGCAGCTTGTTGGGAGCAGGGGCCACTGAAGCTTTCTTT.

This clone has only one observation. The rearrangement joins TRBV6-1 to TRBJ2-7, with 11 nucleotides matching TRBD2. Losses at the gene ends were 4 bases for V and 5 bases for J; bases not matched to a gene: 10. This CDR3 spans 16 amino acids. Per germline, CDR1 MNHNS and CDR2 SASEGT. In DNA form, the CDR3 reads TGTGCCAGCAGTGGACCCGGGGGACTAGCGGCCCACGAGCAGTACTTC. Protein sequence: CASSGPGGLAAHEQYF.

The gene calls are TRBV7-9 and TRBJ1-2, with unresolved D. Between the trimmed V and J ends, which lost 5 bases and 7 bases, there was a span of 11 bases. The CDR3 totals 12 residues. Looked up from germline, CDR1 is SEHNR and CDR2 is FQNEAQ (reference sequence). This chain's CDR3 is CASSPRGGGYTF. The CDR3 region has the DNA TGTGCCAGCAGCCCTCGCGGCGGTGGCTACACCTTC.

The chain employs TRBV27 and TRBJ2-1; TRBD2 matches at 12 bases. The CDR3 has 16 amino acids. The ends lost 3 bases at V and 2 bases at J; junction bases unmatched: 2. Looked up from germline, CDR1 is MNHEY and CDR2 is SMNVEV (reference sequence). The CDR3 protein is CASSLTSGGPYNEQFF. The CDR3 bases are TGTGCCAGCAGTTTGACTAGCGGGGGACCCTACAATGAGCAGTTCTTC.

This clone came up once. The CDR3 DNA follows: TGTGCCAGCAGCTTACGGCGGACAGGGTACGAGCAGTACTTC. It is translated as CASSLRRTGYEQYF. The V gene is TRBV7-9, the J gene TRBJ2-7, with 8 bases that match TRBD1. Germline CDR1 reads SEHNR; CDR2 reads FQNEAQ (reference sequence). Unmatched junction bases numbered 4, after V lost 2 bases and J lost 4 bases. The CDR3 covers 14 residues.

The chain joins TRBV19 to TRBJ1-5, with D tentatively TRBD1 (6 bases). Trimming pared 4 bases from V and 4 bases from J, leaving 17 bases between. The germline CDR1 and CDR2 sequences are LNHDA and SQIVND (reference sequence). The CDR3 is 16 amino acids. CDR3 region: CASSTGPGTRNQPQHF. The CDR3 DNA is TGTGCCAGTAGTACCGGTCCCGGGACACGTAATCAGCCCCAGCATTTT. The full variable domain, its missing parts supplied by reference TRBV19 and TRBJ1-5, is DGGITQSPKYLFRKEGQNVTLSCEQNLNHDAMYWYRQDPGQGLRLIYYSQIVNDFQKGDIAEGYSVSREKKESFPLTVTSAQKNPTAFYLCASSTGPGTRNQPQHFGDGTRLSIL.

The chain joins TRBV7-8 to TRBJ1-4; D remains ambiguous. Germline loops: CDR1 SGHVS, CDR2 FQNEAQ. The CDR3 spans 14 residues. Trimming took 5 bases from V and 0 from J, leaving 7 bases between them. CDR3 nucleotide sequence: TGTGCCAGCAGCCCCCGTACAACTAATGAAAAACTGTTTTTT. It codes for CASSPRTTNEKLFF.

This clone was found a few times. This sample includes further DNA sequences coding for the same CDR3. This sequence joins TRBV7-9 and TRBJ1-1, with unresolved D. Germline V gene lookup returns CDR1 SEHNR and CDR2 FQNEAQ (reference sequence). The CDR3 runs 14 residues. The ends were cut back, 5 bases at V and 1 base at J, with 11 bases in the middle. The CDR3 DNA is TGTGCCAGCAGCCTGCGGGGTGCGAACACTGAAGCTTTCTTT. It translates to CASSLRGANTEAFF.

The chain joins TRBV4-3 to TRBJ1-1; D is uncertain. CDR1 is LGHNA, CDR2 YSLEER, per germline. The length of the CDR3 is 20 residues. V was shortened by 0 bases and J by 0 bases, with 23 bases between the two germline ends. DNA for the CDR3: TGCGCCAGCAGCCAAGAACAAGGATACCGGGAGATATTCATGAACACTGAAGCTTTCTTT. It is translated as CASSQEQGYREIFMNTEAFF.

Here the CDR3 DNA reads TGTGCCAGCAGTTTATCCCTATCATCAGGTTTTGGGGAGACCCAGTACTTC. Translation: CASSLSLSSGFGETQYF. The J gene is TRBJ2-5, the V gene TRBV28; no firm D call. The CDR3 runs to 17 residues. Trimming stripped 1 base from V and 5 bases from J, with 20 bases between. CDR1 is MDHEN and CDR2 is SYDVKM in the germline V gene.

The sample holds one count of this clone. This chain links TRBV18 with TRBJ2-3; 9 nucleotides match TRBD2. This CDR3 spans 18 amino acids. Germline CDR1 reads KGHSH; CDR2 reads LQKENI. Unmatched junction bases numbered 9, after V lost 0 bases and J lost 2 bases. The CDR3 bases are TGTGCCAGCTCACCACCGAAAACTAGCGGGCAAGACACAGATACGCAGTATTTT. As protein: CASSPPKTSGQDTDTQYF.

The CDR3 here is CASSQDPLILAGDPYNEQFF. Written as DNA, the CDR3 is TGCGCCAGCAGCCAAGATCCACTGATACTAGCGGGAGATCCCTACAATGAGCAGTTCTTC. The chain joins TRBV4-1 to TRBJ2-1; 11 bases fit TRBD2. Germline CDR1 is MGHRA and CDR2 is YSYEKL. CDR3 length: 20 residues. With 0 bases clipped from V and 2 bases from J, the junction kept 12 bases outside the gene matches.

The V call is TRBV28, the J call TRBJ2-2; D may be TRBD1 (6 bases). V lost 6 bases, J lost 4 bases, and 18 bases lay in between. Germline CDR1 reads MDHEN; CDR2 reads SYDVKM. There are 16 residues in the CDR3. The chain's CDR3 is CASSRWQGISTGELFF. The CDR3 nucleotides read TGTGCCAGCAGCCGATGGCAGGGGATATCCACCGGGGAGCTGTTTTTT.

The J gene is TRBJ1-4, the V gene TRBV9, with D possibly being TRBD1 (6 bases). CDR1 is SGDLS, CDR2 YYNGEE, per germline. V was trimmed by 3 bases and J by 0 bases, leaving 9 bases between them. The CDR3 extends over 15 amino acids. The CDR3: CASSDWTATNEKLFF. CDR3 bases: TGTGCCAGCAGCGATTGGACAGCAACTAATGAAAAACTGTTTTTT.

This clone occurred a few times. CDR3 amino acids: CASSLDRAVEAFF. CDR3 in DNA: TGCGCCAGCAGCTTGGACAGGGCCGTTGAAGCTTTCTTT. The V and J genes are TRBV5-1 and TRBJ1-1; a weak D match, TRBD1 (6 bases). V lost 0 bases, J lost 7 bases, and 10 bases lay in between. Germline lookup yields CDR1 SGHRS and CDR2 YFSETQ. The CDR3 is made up of 13 amino acids. The full variable domain, its missing parts supplied by reference TRBV5-1 and TRBJ1-1, is KAGVTQTPRYLIKTRGQQVTLSCSPISGHRSVSWYQQTPGQGLQFLFEYFSETQRNKGNFPGRFSGRQFSNSRSEMNVSTLELGDSALYLCASSLDRAVEAFFGQGTRLTVV.

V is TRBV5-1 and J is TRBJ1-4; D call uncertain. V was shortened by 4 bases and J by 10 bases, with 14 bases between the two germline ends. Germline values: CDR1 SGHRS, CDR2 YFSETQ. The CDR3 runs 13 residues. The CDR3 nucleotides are TGCGCCAGCAGCGACGTTCTTGGCGGAAAACTGTTTTTT. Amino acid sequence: CASSDVLGGKLFF.

Here the CDR3 reads CAIRPTGGYEQYF. CDR3 bases: TGTGCCATCAGGCCGACAGGGGGTTACGAGCAGTACTTC. The V call is TRBV10-3, the J call TRBJ2-7; 9 bases match TRBD1. CDR1 and CDR2 from the germline V gene are ENHRY and SYGVKD. Trimming removed 6 bases from V and 4 bases from J; junction bases left unmatched: 4. The CDR3 loop spans 13 amino acids.

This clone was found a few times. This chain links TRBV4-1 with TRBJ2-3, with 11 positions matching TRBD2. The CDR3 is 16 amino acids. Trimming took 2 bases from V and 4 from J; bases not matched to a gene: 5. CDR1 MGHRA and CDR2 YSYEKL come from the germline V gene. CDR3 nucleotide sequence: TGCGCCAGCAGCCAAAATAGCGGGAGGGCCTCAGATACGCAGTATTTT. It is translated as CASSQNSGRASDTQYF.